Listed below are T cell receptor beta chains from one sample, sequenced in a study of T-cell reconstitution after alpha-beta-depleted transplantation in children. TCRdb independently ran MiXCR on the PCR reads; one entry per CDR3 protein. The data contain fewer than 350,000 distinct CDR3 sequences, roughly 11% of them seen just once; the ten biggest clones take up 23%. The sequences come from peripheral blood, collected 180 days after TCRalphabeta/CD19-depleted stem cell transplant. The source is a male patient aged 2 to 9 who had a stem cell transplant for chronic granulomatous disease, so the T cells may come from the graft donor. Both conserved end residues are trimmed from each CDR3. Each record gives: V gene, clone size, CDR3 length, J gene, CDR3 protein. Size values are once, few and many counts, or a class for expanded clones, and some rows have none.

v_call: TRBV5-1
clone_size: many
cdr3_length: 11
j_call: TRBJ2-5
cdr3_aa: ASKLAAQETQY

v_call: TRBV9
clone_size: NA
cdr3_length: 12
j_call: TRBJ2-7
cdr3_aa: ASSVGVTSYEQY

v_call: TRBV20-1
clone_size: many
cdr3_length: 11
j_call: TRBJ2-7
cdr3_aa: SAAWTGAYEQY

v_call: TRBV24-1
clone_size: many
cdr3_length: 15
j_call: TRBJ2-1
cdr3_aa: ATSDPSGTSGYNEQF

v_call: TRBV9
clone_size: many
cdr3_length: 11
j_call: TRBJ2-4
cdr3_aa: ASSLKPQNIQY

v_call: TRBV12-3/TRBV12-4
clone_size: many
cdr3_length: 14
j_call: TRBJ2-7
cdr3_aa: ASSWGNGGASYEQY

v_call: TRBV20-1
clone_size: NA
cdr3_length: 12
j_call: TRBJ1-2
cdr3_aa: SASNKTGGIGYT

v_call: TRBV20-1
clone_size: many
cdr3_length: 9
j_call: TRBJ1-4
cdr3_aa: SGMAGEKLF

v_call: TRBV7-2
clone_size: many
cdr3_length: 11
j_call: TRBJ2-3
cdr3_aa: ASTLNSTDTQY

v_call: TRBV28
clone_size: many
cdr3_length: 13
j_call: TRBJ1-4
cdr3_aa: ASSSHDRIREKLF

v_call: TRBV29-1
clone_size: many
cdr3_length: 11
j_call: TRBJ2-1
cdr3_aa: SPGACKSNEQF

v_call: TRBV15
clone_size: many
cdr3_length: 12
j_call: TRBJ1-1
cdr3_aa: ATSRVGRNTEAF

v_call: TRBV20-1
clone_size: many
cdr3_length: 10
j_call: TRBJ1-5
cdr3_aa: SAGTGTQPQH

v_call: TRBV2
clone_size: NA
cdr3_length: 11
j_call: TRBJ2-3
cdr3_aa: ASSAAATDTQY

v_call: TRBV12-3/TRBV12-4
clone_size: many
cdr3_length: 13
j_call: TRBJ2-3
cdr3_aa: ASSLSGGATYTQY

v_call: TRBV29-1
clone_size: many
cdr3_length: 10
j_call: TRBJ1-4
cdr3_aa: SVGVTNEKLF

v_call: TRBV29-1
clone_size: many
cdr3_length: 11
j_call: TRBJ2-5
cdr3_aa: SADPGRRETQY

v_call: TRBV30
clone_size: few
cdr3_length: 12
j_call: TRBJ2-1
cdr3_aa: AWSKGAGANEQF

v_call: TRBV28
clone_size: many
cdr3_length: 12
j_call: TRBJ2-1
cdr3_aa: ASSILGTYNEQF

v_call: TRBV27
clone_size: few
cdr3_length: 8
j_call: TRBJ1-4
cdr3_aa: ASQSEKLF

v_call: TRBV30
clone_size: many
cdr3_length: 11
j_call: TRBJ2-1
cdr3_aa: AWSSGEPGEQF

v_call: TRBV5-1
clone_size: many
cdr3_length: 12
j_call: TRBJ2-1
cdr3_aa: ASSLGTSGRTQF

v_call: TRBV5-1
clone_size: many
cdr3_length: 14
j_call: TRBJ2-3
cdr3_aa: ASSLDRSHFTDTQY

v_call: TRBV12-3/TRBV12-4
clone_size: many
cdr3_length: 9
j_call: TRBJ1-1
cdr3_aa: ASSYISEAF

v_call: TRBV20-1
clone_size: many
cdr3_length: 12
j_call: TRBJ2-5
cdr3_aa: SARDARSQETQY

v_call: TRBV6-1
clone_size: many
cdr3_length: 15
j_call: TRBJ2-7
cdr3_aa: ASTKQNPTGLPYEQY

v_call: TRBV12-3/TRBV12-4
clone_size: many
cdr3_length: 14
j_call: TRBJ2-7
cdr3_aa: ASSSDHLANTYEQY

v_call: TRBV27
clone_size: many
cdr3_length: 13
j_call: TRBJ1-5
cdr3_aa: ASRGQPYSNQPQH

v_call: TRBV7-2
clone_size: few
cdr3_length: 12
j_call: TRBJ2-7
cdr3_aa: ASSSGTQFYEQY

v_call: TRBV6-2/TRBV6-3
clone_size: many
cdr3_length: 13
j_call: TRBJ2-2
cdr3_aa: ASSYQGTNTGELF

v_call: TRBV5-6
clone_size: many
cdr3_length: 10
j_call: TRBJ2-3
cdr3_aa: ASSLGLDTQY

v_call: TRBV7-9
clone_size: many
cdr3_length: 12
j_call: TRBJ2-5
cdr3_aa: ASSLDQLTETQY

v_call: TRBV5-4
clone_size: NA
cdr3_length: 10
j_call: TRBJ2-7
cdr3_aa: ASSMSGYEQY

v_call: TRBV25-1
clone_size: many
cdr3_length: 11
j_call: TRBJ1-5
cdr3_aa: ASSDFGTQPQH

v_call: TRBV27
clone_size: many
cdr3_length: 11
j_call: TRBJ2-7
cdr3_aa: ASSPQGSGEQY

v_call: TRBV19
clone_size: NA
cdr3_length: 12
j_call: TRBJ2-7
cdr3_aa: ASTTDRVNHEQY

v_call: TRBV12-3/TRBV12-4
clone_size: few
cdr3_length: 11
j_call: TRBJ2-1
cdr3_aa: ASSPEAFNEQF

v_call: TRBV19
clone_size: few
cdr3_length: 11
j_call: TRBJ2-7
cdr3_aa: ASSINHLYEQY

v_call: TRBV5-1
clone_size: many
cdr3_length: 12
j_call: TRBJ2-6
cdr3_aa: ASRLIGGANVLT

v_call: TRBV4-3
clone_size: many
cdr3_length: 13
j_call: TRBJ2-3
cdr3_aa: ASSQGSGGPDTQY

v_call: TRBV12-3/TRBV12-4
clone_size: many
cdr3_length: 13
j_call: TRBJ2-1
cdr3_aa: ASSLDSGFYNEQF

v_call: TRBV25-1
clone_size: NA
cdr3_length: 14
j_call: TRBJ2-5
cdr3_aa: ASSESQRGGRETQY

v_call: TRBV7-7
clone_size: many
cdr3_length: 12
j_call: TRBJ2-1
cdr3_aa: ASSIGTSPNEQF

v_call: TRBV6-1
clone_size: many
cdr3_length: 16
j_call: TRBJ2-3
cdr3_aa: ASSEAQGKAGRVDTQY

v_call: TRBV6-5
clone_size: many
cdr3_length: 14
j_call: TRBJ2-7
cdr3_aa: ASRRGTFGKTYEQY

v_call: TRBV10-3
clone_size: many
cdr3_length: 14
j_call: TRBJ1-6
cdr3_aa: AISEPRGLRHSPLH

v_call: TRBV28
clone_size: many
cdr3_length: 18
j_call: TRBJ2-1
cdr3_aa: ASSPGQGALAGRSYNEQF

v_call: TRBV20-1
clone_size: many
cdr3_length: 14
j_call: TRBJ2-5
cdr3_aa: SARGPTSYGGGTQY

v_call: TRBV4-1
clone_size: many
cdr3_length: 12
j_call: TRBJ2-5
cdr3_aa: ASSQDEGEETQY

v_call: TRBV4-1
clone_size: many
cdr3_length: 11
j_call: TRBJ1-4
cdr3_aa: ASSQDPMSELF

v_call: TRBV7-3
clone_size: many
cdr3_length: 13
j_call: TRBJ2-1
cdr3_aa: ASSLGTVSQNEQF

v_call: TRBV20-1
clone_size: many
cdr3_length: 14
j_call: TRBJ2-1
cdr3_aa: SARDLTSRSYNEQF

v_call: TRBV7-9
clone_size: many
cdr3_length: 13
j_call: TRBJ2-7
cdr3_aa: ASSLRGTGGYEQY

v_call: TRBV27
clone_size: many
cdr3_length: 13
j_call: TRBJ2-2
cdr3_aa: ASSLLTGGIGELF

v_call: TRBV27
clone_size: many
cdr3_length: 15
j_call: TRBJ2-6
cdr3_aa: ASSFPGVASGANVLT

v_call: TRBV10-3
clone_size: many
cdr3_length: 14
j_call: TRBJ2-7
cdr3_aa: AISEGGLALSYEQY

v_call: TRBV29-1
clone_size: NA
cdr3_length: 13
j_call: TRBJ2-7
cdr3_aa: SVEPLAGGSYEQY

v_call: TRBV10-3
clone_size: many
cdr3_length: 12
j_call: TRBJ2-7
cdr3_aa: AIYSGTSGVEQY

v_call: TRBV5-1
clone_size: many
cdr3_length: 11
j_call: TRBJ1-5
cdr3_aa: ASSLSGEGPQH

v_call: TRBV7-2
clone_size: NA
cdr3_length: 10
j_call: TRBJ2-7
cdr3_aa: ASSLGMGEQY